These 3 T cell receptor beta chains share one sample of origin, sequenced in a study of T cell changes during pregnancy in multiple sclerosis. The table came from immunoSEQ multiplex PCR; TCRdb's copy has only in-frame clones and leaves some out. The sample lists 35,000 to 55,000 clones, 80% to 90% occurring once. The material was CD4+ T cells from peripheral blood mononuclear cells, obtained after pregnancy. These receptors were collected from a female donor with multiple sclerosis, enrolled in a pregnancy study.

The rearrangement uses TRBV21-1 and TRBJ2-1; the table's D call, TRBD1, was not checked against the DNA. TRBV21-1 is noted as a pseudogene. This CDR3 comprises 18 residues. Written as DNA, the CDR3 is TGTGCCAGCACGCGGGACAGGGGGTTATTTCGCTCCTACAATGAGCAGTTCTTC. As protein: CASTRDRGLFRSYNEQFF.

The V gene is TRBV10-3, the J gene TRBJ1-2; D remains unclear. The CDR3 consists of 11 residues. V was pared by 4 bases and J by 5 bases, with 5 bases between. CDR1 is ENHRY, CDR2 SYGVKD, per germline. For the CDR3, the DNA is TGTGCCATCAGTGGTATATATGGCTACACCTTC. It encodes CAISGIYGYTF.

V usage is TRBV6-1 and J usage is TRBJ2-5; unclear D gene. This CDR3 region has 13 residues. The ends were cut back, 10 bases at V and 1 base at J, with 13 bases in the middle. Germline-derived CDR1 and CDR2 are MNHNS and SASEGT. CDR3 region: CAIKENFQETQYF. The CDR3 DNA is TGTGCCATCAAAGAGAACTTCCAAGAGACCCAGTACTTC.